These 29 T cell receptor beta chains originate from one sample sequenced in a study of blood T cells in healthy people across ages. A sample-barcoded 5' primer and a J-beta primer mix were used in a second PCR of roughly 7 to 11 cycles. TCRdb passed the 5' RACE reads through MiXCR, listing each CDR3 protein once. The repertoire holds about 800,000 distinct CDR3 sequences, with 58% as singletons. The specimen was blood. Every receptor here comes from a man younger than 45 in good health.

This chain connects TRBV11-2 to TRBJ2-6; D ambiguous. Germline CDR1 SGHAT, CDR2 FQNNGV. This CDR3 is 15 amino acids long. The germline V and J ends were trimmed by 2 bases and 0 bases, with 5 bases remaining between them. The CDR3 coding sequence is TGTGCCAGCAGCTTAATTCTCTCTGGGGCCAACGTCCTGACTTTC. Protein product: CASSLILSGANVLTF.

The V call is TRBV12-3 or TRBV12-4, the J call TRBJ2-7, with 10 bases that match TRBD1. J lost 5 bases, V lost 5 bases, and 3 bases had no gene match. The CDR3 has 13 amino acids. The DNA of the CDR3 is TGTGCCAGCAGTAGGGACAGGGGAGACGAGCAGTACTTC. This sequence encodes CASSRDRGDEQYF.

DNA for the CDR3: TGTGCCAGCAGTTCGAGGGTAACTGAAGCTTTCTTT. This gives the protein CASSSRVTEAFF. V and J are TRBV28 and TRBJ1-1; D remains unclear. Germline V gene sequence: CDR1 MDHEN, CDR2 SYDVKM. This CDR3 spans 12 amino acids. Between the trimmed V and J ends, which lost 4 bases and 5 bases, there was a span of 8 bases.

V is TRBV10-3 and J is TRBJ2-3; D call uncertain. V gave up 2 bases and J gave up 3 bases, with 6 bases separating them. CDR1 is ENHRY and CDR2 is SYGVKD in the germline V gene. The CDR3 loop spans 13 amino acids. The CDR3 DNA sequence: TGTGCCATCAGTGAGGGGCTTACAGATACGCAGTATTTT. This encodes CAISEGLTDTQYF.

The CDR3 nucleotides read TGCGCCAGCAGGCTGCAACCTGGGACTAGCGTGGATACGCAGTATTTT. It encodes CASRLQPGTSVDTQYF. The rearrangement joins TRBV5-1 to TRBJ2-3, with 10 positions matching TRBD2. The V segment lost 5 bases and the J segment 6 bases; nucleotides outside the gene matches: 12. This CDR3 has 16 amino acids. Germline V CDR1 and CDR2: SGHRS, YFSETQ. Based on the CDR3 plus reference TRBV5-1 and TRBJ2-3, the full variable domain is KAGVTQTPRYLIKTRGQQVTLSCSPISGHRSVSWYQQTPGQGLQFLFEYFSETQRNKGNFPGRFSGRQFSNSRSEMNVSTLELGDSALYLCASRLQPGTSVDTQYFGPGTRLTVL.

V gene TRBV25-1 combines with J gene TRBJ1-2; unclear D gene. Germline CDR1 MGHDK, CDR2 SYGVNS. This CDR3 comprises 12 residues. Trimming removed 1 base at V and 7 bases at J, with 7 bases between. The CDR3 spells CASSESSLGYTF. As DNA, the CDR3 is TGTGCCAGCAGTGAATCCTCTCTTGGCTACACCTTC.

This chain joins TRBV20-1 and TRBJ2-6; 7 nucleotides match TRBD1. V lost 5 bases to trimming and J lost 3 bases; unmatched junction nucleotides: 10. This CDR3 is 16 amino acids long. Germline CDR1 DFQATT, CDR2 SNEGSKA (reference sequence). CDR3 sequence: CSARGRGPNGANVLTF. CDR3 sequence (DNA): TGCAGTGCTCGAGGAAGGGGGCCTAATGGGGCCAACGTCCTGACTTTC.

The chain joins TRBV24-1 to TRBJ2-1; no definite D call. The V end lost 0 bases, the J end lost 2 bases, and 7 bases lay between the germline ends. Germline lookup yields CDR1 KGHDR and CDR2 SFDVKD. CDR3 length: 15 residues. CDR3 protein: CATSDLRTAYNEQFF. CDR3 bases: TGTGCCACCAGTGATTTGCGTACAGCCTACAATGAGCAGTTCTTC.

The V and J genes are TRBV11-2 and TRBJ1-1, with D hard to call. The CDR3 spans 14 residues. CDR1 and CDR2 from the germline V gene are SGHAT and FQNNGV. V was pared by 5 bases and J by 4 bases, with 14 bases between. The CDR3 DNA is TGTGCCAGCAGCCCTCCCGGAATTTTCACTGAAGCTTTCTTT. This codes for CASSPPGIFTEAFF. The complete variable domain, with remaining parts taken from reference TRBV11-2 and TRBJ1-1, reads EAGVAQSPRYKIIEKRQSVAFWCNPISGHATLYWYQQILGQGPKLLIQFQNNGVVDDSQLPKDRFSAERLKGVDSTLKIQPAKLEDSAVYLCASSPPGIFTEAFFGQGTRLTVV.

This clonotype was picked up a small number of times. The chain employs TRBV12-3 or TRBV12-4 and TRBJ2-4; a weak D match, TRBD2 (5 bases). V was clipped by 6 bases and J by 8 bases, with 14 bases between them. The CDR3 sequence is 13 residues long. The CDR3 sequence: CASRGGLGDIQYF. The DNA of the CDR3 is TGTGCCAGCAGGGGCGGTCTCGGGGACATTCAGTACTTC.

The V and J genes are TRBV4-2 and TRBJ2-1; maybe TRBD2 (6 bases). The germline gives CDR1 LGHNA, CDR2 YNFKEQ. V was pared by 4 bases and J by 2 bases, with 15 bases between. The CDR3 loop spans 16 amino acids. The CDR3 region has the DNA TGTGCCAGCAGCCCAGCGGCGGGCGGGACCTACAATGAGCAGTTCTTC. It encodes CASSPAAGGTYNEQFF.

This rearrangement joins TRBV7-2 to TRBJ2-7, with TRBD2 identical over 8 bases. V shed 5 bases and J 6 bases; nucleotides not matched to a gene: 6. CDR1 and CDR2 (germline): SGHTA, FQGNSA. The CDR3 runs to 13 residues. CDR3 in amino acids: CASSAGGAVEQYF. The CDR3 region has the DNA TGTGCCAGCAGCGCCGGGGGGGCGGTCGAGCAGTACTTC.

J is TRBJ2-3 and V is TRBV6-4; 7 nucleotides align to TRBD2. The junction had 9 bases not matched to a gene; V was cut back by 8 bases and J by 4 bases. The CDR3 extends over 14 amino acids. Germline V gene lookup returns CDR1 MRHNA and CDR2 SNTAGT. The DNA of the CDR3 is TGTGCCAGCGCCGAAAGCGGGGTTGCAGATACGCAGTATTTT. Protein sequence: CASAESGVADTQYF.

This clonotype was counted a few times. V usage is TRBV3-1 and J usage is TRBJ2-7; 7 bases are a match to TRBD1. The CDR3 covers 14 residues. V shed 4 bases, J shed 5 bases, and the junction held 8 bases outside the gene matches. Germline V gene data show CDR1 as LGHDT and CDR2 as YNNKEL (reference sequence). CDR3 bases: TGTGCCAGCAGCCCCCGGGACAGCGGCCACGAGCAGTACTTC. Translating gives CASSPRDSGHEQYF.

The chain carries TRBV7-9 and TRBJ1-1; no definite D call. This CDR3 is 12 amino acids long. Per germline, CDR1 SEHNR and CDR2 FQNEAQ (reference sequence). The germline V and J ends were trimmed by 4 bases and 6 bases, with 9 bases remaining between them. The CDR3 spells CASSSHRPEAFF. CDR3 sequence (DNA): TGTGCCAGCAGCTCACACCGTCCTGAAGCTTTCTTT. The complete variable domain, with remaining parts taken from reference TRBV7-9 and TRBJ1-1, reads DTGVSQNPRHKITKRGQNVTFRCDPISEHNRLYWYRQTLGQGPEFLTYFQNEAQLEKSRLLSDRFSAERPKGSFSTLEIQRTEQGDSAMYLCASSSHRPEAFFGQGTRLTVV.

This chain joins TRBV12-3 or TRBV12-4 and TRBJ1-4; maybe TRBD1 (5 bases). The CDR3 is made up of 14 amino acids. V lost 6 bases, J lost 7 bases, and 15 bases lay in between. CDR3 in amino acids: CASSQGGGVEKLFF. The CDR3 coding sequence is TGTGCCAGCAGCCAGGGAGGAGGGGTTGAAAAACTGTTTTTT.

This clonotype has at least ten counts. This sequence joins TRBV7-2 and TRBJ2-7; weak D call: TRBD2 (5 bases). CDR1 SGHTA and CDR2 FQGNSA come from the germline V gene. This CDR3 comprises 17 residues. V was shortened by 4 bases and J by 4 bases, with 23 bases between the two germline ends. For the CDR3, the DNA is TGTGCCAGCAGCTCTAAACCGGGCCTACTATGGAGGTACGAGCAGTACTTC. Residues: CASSSKPGLLWRYEQYF.

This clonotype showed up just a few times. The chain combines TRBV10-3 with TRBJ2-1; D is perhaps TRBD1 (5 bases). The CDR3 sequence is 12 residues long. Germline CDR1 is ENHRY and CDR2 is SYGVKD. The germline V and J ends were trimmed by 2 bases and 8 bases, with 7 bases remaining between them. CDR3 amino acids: CAISETGDEQFF. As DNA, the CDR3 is TGTGCCATCAGTGAGACAGGCGATGAGCAGTTCTTC.

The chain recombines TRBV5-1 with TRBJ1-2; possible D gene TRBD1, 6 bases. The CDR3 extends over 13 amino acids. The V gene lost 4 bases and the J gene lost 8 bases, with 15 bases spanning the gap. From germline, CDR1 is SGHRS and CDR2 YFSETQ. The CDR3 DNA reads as TGCGCCAGCAGCCCGACGGCAGGGGTCGGCTACACCTTC. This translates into CASSPTAGVGYTF.

This CDR3 reads CSAVPEDGNIQYF. The CDR3 nucleotides read TGCAGCGCCGTACCTGAAGATGGAAACATTCAGTACTTC. The chain couples TRBV29-1 to TRBJ2-4, with D hard to call. The germline V and J ends were trimmed by 7 bases and 6 bases, with 16 bases remaining between them. Germline CDR1 SQVTM, CDR2 ANQGSEA. The CDR3 has 13 amino acids. The full variable domain, completed using reference TRBV29-1 and TRBJ2-4, is SAVISQKPSRDICQRGTSLTIQCQVDSQVTMMFWYRQQPGQSLTLIATANQGSEATYESGFVIDKFPISRPNLTFSTLTVSNMSPEDSSIYLCSAVPEDGNIQYFGAGTRLSVL.

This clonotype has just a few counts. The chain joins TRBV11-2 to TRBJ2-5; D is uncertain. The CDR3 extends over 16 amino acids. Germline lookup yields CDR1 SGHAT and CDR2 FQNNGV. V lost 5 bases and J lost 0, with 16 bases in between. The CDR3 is CASSPAYLAYQETQYF. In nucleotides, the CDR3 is TGTGCCAGCAGCCCCGCCTACTTGGCTTACCAAGAGACCCAGTACTTC.

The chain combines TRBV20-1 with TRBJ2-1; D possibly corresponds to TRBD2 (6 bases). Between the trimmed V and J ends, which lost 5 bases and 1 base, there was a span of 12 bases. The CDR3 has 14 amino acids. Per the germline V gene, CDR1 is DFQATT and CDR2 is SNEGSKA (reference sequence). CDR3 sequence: CSASPGTSYNEQFF. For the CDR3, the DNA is TGCAGTGCTTCACCCGGGACTTCCTACAATGAGCAGTTCTTC.

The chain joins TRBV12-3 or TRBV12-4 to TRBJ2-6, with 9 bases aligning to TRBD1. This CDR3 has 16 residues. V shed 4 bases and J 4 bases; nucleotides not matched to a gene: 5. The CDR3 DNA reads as TGTGCCAGCAGTTCTCGGACAGGGGTCGGGGCCAACGTCCTGACTTTC. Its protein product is CASSSRTGVGANVLTF.

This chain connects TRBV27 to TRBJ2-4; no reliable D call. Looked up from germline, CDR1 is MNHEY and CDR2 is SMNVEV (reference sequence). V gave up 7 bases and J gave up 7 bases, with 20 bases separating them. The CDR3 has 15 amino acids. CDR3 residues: CASTPGAPSMNIQYF. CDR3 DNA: TGTGCCAGCACCCCTGGAGCTCCTTCTATGAACATTCAGTACTTC.

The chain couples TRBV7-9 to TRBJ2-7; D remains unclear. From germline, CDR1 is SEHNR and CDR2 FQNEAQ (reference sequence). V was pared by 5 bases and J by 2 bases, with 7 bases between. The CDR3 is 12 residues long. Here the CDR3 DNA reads TGTGCCAGCAGCCGTATGGCCTACGAGCAGTACTTC. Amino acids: CASSRMAYEQYF.

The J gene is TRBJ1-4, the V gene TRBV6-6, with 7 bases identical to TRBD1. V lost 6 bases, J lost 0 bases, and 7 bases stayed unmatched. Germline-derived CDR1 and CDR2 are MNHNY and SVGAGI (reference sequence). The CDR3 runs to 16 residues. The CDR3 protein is CASRNTGAATNEKLFF. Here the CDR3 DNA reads TGTGCCAGCAGAAATACAGGGGCCGCAACTAATGAAAAACTGTTTTTT.

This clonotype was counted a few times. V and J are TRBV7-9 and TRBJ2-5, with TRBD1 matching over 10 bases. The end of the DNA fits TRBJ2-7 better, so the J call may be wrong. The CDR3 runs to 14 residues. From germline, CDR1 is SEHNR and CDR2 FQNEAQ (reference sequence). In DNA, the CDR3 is TGTGCCAGCAGTTTTACTGGGACAGGGGTCGAGCAGTACTTC. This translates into CASSFTGTGVEQYF.

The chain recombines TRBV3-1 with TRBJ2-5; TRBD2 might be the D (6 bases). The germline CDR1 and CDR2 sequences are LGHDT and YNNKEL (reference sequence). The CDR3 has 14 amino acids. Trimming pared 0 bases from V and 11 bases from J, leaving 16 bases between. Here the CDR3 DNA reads TGTGCCAGCAGCCAAGATAGCGGAGGCCGGGAGCAGTACTTC. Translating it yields CASSQDSGGREQYF.

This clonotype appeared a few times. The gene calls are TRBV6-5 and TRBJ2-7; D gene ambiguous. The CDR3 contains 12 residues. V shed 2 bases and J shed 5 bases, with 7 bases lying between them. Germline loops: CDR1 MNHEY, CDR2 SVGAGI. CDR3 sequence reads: CASSYRGNEQYF. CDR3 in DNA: TGTGCCAGCAGTTACCGAGGTAACGAGCAGTACTTC.